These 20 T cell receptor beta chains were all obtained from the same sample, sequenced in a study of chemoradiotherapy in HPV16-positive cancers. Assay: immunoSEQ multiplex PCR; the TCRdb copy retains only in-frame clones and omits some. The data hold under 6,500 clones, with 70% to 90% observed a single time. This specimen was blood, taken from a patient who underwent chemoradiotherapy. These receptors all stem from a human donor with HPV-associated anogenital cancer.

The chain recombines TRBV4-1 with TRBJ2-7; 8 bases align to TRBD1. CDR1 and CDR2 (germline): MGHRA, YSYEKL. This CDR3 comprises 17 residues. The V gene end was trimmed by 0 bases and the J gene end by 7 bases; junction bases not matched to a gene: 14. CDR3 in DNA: TGCGCCAGCAGCCAAGACTATTTTACGGACAGGGCGAGGGAGCAGTACTTC. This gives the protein CASSQDYFTDRAREQYF.

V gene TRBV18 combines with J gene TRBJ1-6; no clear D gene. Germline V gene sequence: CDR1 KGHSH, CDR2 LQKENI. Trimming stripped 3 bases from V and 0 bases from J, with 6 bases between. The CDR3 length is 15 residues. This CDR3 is CASSPTTSYNSPLHF. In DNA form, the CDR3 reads TGTGCCAGCTCACCCACCACCTCCTATAATTCACCCCTCCACTTT.

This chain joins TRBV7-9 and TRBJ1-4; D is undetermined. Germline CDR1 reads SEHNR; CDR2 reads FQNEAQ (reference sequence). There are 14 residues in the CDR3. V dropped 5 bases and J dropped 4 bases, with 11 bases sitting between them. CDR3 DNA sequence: TGTGCCAGCAGCGAGGACGTTCATAATGAAAAACTGTTTTTT. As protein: CASSEDVHNEKLFF. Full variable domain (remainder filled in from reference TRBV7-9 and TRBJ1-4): DTGVSQNPRHKITKRGQNVTFRCDPISEHNRLYWYRQTLGQGPEFLTYFQNEAQLEKSRLLSDRFSAERPKGSFSTLEIQRTEQGDSAMYLCASSEDVHNEKLFFGSGTQLSVL.

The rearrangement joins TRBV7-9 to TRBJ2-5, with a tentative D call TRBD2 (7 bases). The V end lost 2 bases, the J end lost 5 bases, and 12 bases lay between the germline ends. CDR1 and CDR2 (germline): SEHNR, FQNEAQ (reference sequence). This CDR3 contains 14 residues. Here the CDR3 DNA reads TGTGCCAGCAGCTTAATCGGGGGGCCGGAGACCCAGTACTTC. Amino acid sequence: CASSLIGGPETQYF.

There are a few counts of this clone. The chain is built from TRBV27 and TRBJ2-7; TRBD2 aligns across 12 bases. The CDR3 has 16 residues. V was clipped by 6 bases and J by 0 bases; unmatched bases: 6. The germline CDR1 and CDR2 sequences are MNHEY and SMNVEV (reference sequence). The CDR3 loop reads CASRGLAGTSSYEQYF. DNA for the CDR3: TGTGCCAGCAGAGGACTAGCGGGGACCAGCTCCTACGAGCAGTACTTC.

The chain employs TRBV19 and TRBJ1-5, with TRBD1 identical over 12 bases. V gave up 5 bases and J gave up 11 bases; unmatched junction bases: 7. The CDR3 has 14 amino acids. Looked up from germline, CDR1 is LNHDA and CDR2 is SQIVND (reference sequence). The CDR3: CASSVGQGAPSQHF. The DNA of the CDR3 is TGTGCCAGTAGTGTGGGACAGGGGGCCCCTTCCCAGCATTTT.

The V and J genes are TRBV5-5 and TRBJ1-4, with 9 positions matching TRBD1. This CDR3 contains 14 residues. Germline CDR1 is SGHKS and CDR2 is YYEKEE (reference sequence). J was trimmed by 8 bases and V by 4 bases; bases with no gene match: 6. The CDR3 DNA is TGTGCCAGCAGCGGAAGGACAGGGGACGAAAAACTGTTTTTT. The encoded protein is CASSGRTGDEKLFF.

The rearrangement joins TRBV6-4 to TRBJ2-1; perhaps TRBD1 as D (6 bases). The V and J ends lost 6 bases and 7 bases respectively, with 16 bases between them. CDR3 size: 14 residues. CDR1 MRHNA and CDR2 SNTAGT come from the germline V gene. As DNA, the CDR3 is TGTGCCAGCAGCCAGGGGCCCGAATGGAATGAGCAGTTCTTC. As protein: CASSQGPEWNEQFF.

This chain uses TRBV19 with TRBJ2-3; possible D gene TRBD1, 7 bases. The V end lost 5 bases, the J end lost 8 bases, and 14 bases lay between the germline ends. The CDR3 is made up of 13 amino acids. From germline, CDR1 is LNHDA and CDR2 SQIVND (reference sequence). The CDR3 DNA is TGTGCCAGTAGTTTTAGACAGGGAGGTACGCAGTATTTT. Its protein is CASSFRQGGTQYF.

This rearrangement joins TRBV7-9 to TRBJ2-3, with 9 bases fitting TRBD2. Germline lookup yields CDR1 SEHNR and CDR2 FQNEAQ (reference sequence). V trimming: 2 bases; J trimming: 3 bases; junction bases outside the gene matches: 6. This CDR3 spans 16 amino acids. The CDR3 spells CASSLRPSGTTDTQYF. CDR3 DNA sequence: TGTGCCAGCAGCTTACGTCCTAGCGGGACTACAGATACGCAGTATTTT.

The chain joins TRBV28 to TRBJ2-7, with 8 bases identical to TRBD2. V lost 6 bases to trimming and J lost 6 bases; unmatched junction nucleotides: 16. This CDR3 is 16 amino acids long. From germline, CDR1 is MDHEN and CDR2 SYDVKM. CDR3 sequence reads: CASRVLGGDTLSEQYF. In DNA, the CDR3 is TGTGCCAGCAGGGTTCTCGGGGGGGACACCCTTTCCGAGCAGTACTTC.

CDR3 region: CASSSPGQGFYEQYF. DNA of the CDR3: TGTGCCAGTAGTAGCCCGGGACAGGGCTTCTACGAGCAGTACTTC. The rearrangement joins TRBV19 to TRBJ2-7, with TRBD1 identical over 9 bases. CDR1 is LNHDA and CDR2 is SQIVND in the germline V gene (reference sequence). The CDR3 sequence is 15 residues long. V shed 4 bases, J shed 3 bases, and the junction held 7 bases outside the gene matches.

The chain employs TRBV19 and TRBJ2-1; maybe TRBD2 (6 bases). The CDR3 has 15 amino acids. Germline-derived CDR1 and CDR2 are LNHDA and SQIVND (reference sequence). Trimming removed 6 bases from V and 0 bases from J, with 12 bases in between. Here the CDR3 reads CASRARGSSYNEQFF. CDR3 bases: TGTGCCAGTAGGGCGCGGGGCAGCTCCTACAATGAGCAGTTCTTC.

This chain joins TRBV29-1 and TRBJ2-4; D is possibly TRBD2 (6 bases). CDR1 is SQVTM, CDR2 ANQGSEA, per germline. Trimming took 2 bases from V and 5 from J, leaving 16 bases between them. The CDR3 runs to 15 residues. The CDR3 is CSVESPSSGENIQYF. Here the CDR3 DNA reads TGCAGCGTTGAAAGTCCCTCTTCGGGGGAAAACATTCAGTACTTC.

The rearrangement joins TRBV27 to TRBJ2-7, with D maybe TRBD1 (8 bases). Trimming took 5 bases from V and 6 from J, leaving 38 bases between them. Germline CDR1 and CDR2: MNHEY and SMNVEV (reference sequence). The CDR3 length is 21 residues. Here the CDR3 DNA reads TGTGCCAGCAGTCCAACCGGACAGGGCGACCGTCTTAGCGGGTTCCGCACCGAGCAGTACTTC. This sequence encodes CASSPTGQGDRLSGFRTEQYF.

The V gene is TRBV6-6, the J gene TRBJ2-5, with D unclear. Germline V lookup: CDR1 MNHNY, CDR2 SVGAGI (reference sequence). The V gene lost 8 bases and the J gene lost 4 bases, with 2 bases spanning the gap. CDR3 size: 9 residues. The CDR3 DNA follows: TGTGCCAGCGGAGAGACCCAGTACTTC. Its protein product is CASGETQYF.

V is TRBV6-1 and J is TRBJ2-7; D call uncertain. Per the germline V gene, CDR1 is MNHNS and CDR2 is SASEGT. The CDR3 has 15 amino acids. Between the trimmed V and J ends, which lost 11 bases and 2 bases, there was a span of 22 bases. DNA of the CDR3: TGTGCCGCTAAGAAACGGGCAGCTTTGCCCTACGAGCAGTACTTC. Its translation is CAAKKRAALPYEQYF.

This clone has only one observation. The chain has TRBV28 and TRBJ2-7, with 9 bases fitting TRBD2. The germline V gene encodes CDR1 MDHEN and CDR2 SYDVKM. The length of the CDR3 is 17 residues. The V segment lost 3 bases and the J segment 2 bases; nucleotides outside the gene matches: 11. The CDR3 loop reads CASSFFPVVAGAYEQYF. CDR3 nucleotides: TGTGCCAGCAGTTTCTTCCCCGTAGTAGCGGGAGCCTACGAGCAGTACTTC.

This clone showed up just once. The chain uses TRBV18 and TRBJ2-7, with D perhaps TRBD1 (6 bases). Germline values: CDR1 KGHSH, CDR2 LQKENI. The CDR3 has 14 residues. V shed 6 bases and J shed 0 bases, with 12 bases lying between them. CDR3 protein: CASSLGQNSYEQYF. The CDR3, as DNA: TGTGCCAGCTCGCTTGGACAGAACTCCTACGAGCAGTACTTC.

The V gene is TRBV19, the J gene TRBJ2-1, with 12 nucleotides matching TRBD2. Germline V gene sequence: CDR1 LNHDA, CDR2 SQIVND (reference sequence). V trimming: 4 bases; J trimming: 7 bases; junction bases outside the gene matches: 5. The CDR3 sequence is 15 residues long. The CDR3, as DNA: TGTGCCAGTAGTACCCTGACTAGCGGGAGAAATGAGCAGTTCTTC. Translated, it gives CASSTLTSGRNEQFF.